The 14 T cell receptor beta chains reported below all come from one sample, sequenced in a study of T-cell memory formation after mild COVID-19. TCRdb re-analysed the 5' RACE reads in MiXCR, keeping a single row per CDR3 protein. The sample lists 400,000 to 500,000 distinct CDR3 sequences, around 20% occurring once. What was sequenced was PBMCs or a T cell subset sorted from them (not recorded which). Receptors were obtained from an adult woman who had mild COVID-19 (a few samples of this study predate the infection). Cell type and time point are not known.

This clonotype showed up just a few times. The chain couples TRBV25-1 to TRBJ1-1; D may be TRBD1 (6 bases). The CDR3 sequence is 15 residues long. V dropped 3 bases and J dropped 7 bases, with 18 bases sitting between them. Germline CDR1 and CDR2: MGHDK and SYGVNS. CDR3 loop: CASSDMGGAADEAFF. In DNA, the CDR3 is TGTGCCAGCAGTGATATGGGGGGCGCAGCAGATGAAGCTTTCTTT.

This clonotype was found a few times. The chain has TRBV12-3 or TRBV12-4 and TRBJ2-1; D uncertain. The CDR3 contains 14 residues. The V and J ends lost 8 bases and 0 bases respectively, with 11 bases between them. CDR3 in DNA: TGTGCCAGCCTACCGGAAAACTCCTACAATGAGCAGTTCTTC. It codes for CASLPENSYNEQFF.

A few counts support this clonotype. The chain uses TRBV12-3 or TRBV12-4 and TRBJ2-1; D is uncertain. V lost 2 bases to trimming and J lost 10 bases, with 6 bases between them. The CDR3 contains 11 residues. CDR3 sequence: CASSLRQEQFF. The CDR3 coding sequence is TGTGCCAGCAGTTTACGGCAGGAGCAGTTCTTC.

The chain employs TRBV2 and TRBJ1-1; no clear D gene. The CDR3 spans 15 residues. Germline V gene data show CDR1 as SNHLY and CDR2 as FYNNEI. V was cut by 5 bases and J by 5 bases, with 18 bases left in between. CDR3 bases: TGTGCCAGCAGTCCTAACCAATTGAGTGTGACTGAAGCTTTCTTT. This gives the protein CASSPNQLSVTEAFF.

This clonotype has a handful of counts. The chain has TRBV5-1 and TRBJ2-5; D tentatively fits TRBD1 or TRBD2 (6 bases each). Germline V lookup: CDR1 SGHRS, CDR2 YFSETQ. V lost 0 bases, J lost 5 bases, and 17 bases lay in between. The length of the CDR3 is 16 residues. Here the CDR3 reads CASSLGPSGALETQYF. The CDR3 DNA follows: TGCGCCAGCAGCTTGGGCCCGTCGGGGGCGCTTGAGACCCAGTACTTC.

The sample holds many counts of this clonotype. The chain uses TRBV20-1 and TRBJ1-2; 7 positions match TRBD1. The CDR3 covers 13 residues. Per the germline V gene, CDR1 is DFQATT and CDR2 is SNEGSKA (reference sequence). The V gene end was trimmed by 5 bases and the J gene end by 0 bases; junction bases not matched to a gene: 3. CDR3 nucleotides: TGCAGTGCTCGGGACAGATCTAACTATGGCTACACCTTC. Protein product: CSARDRSNYGYTF.

The chain combines TRBV19 with TRBJ1-1; no reliable D call. V lost 4 bases and J 1 base, leaving 13 bases between the germline ends. Germline loops: CDR1 LNHDA, CDR2 SQIVND (reference sequence). This CDR3 region has 15 residues. CDR3 loop: CASSTLNPGNTEAFF. The CDR3 region has the DNA TGTGCCAGTAGTACCCTCAACCCCGGGAACACTGAAGCTTTCTTT.

This clonotype was picked up a small number of times. This chain links TRBV14 with TRBJ2-1, with 7 bases that match TRBD2. Trimming at V came to 5 bases and at J to 0 bases, leaving 10 bases not matched to a gene. The length of the CDR3 is 17 residues. Germline V gives CDR1 SGHDN, CDR2 FVKESK. DNA of the CDR3: TGTGCCAGCAGCTCTCAACCAGCGGGAAGCTCCTACAATGAGCAGTTCTTC. Encoded protein: CASSSQPAGSSYNEQFF. Full variable domain (missing parts from reference TRBV14 and TRBJ2-1): EAGVTQFPSHSVIEKGQTVTLRCDPISGHDNLYWYRRVMGKEIKFLLHFVKESKQDESGMPNNRFLAERTGGTYSTLKVQPAELEDSGVYFCASSSQPAGSSYNEQFFGPGTRLTVL.

The chain couples TRBV7-8 to TRBJ1-1, with a tentative D call TRBD1 (6 bases). The germline V and J ends were trimmed by 6 bases and 6 bases, with 14 bases remaining between them. The CDR3 length is 13 residues. Germline CDR1 SGHVS, CDR2 FQNEAQ. In nucleotides, the CDR3 is TGTGCCAGCAGTTATCAGGGGCAGGCTGAAGCTTTCTTT. The encoded protein is CASSYQGQAEAFF.

This clonotype was observed a few times. The CDR3 bases are TGCGCCAGCAGTAAACAGGGTGGAAGACCCTACGAGCAGTACTTC. Protein product: CASSKQGGRPYEQYF. The chain carries TRBV5-1 and TRBJ2-7, with D perhaps TRBD1 (6 bases). The CDR3 contains 15 residues. Germline CDR1 SGHRS, CDR2 YFSETQ. V shed 5 bases and J shed 2 bases, with 17 bases lying between them.

V gene TRBV12-3 or TRBV12-4 combines with J gene TRBJ2-3, with 8 positions matching TRBD2. J was trimmed by 2 bases and V by 6 bases; bases with no gene match: 4. CDR3 length equals 14 residues. The CDR3: CASSRGGYTDTQYF. As DNA, the CDR3 is TGTGCCAGCAGCCGGGGGGGCTACACAGATACGCAGTATTTT.

This chain uses TRBV4-1 with TRBJ1-5; 9 nucleotides agree with TRBD1. CDR1 MGHRA and CDR2 YSYEKL come from the germline V gene. J was trimmed by 8 bases and V by 3 bases; bases with no gene match: 5. CDR3 size: 14 residues. CDR3 protein: CASSQGQGQEPQHF. In nucleotides, the CDR3 is TGCGCCAGCAGCCAGGGACAGGGTCAGGAGCCCCAGCATTTT.

As to this clonotype: Since no conserved phenylalanine or tryptophan closes the CDR3, a read error is the likely cause. It is unclear where the CDR3 begins or ends on the DNA, so no DNA is shown, and the CDR3 is as TCRdb lists it. V and J are TRBV10-3 and TRBJ2-7; TRBD1 is the table's D call and was not checked against the DNA. Looked up from germline, CDR1 is ENHRY and CDR2 is SYGVKD. Inclusive of both ends, the CDR3 amounts to 10 amino acids. This chain's CDR3 is CAISESKCRA.

This clonotype has a handful of counts. The CDR3 DNA reads TGTGCCAGCAGCTTGAAGGGGAATGAAAAACTGTTTTTT. As protein: CASSLKGNEKLFF. The chain has TRBV5-4 and TRBJ1-4; tentatively, D is TRBD1 (5 bases). Germline V gene data show CDR1 as SGHNT and CDR2 as YYREEE (reference sequence). Trimming stripped 1 base from V and 5 bases from J, with 6 bases between. This CDR3 region has 13 residues.